The 21 T cell receptor gamma chains below come from one sample, sequenced in a study of gamma-delta chains in newborns, infants, children. TCRdb reanalysed the reads with CATT. The sample has 1,500 to 2,000 gamma-chain clones; approximately 12% are singletons. The sample consisted of blood. The receptors originated from a child who was a newborn, infant or young child, either healthy, febrile or measles-vaccinated (not recorded which).

Worth noting for this clone: A much larger clone differs by one base, so this may be a read error. The CDR3: CALWEEDQGELGKKIEVF. CDR3 nucleotide sequence: TGTGCCTTGTGGGAGGAGGATCAGGGGGAGTTGGGCAAAAAAATCGAGGTATTT. The V gene is TRGV9, the J gene TRGJP. The CDR3 spans 18 residues. From germline, CDR1 is GITISATS and CDR2 ISYDGTV (reference sequence).

A few counts support this clone. Other nucleotide sequences from this sample produce the same CDR3. This chain uses TRGV9 with TRGJP. Per the germline V gene, CDR1 is GITISATS and CDR2 is ISYDGTV (reference sequence). The V and J ends lost 5 bases and 4 bases, in that order; junction bases with no gene match: 5. The CDR3 totals 16 residues. The CDR3 nucleotides read TGTGCCTTGTGGGTCCTACAAGAGTTGGGCAAAAAAATCAAGGTATTT. Protein product: CALWVLQELGKKIKVF.

By share, this clone counts as large. Other DNA sequences within the sample encode an identical CDR3. V usage is TRGV9 and J usage is TRGJP. The CDR3 consists of 16 residues. With V trimmed by 1 base and J by 6 bases, 3 bases remained unmatched. CDR1 GITISATS and CDR2 ISYDGTV come from the germline V gene (reference sequence). DNA of the CDR3: TGTGCCTTGTGGGAGGTCGGAGAGTTGGGCAAAAAAATCAAGGTATTT. Translating it yields CALWEVGELGKKIKVF.

This clone was observed a handful of times. A read error may explain this, as a much larger clone is one base away. Within the sample, other DNA sequences also encode this same CDR3. This sequence joins TRGV9 and TRGJP. Germline CDR1 is GITISATS and CDR2 is ISYDGTV (reference sequence). The CDR3 has 16 amino acids. CDR3 in amino acids: CALWEGQELGKKIKVF. For the CDR3, the DNA is TGTGCCCTGTGGGAGGGCCAAGAGTTGGGCAAAAAAATCAAGGTATTT.

A note on this clone: It may be a read error: a sequence one base away is much more abundant. The chain recombines TRGV9 with TRGJP. The CDR3 length is 15 residues. Germline V CDR1 and CDR2: GITISATS, ISYDGTV (reference sequence). After removal of 4 bases from V and 7 bases from J, the junction contained 4 bases not matched to a gene. The CDR3 loop is CALWDAELGKKIKVF. In DNA, the CDR3 is TGTGCCTTGTGGGACGCCGAGTTGGGCAAAAAAATCAAGGTATTT.

To note about this clone: TCRdb's protein, taken from a much larger clone, differs from this DNA's translation at residue 14, likely owing to a read error; the protein displayed comes from the DNA. The chain recombines TRGV9 with TRGJP. Germline CDR1 is GITISATS and CDR2 is ISYDGTV (reference sequence). The CDR3 has 16 amino acids. The DNA for the CDR3 is TGTGCCTTGTGGGAGGTGCTCGAGTTGGGCAAAAAAATCGAGGTATTT. Protein product: CALWEVLELGKKIEVF.

The sample holds a few counts of this clone. The V gene is TRGV9, the J gene TRGJP. CDR1 is GITISATS and CDR2 is ISYDGTV in the germline V gene (reference sequence). With 2 bases clipped from V and 6 bases from J, the junction kept 7 bases outside the gene matches. The CDR3 totals 17 residues. The CDR3 spells CALWEDVVELGKKIKVF. The CDR3, as DNA: TGTGCCTTGTGGGAGGACGTTGTAGAGTTGGGCAAAAAAATCAAGGTATTT.

As for this clone: Other DNA sequences from this sample encode an identical CDR3 as well. The chain uses TRGV9 and TRGJP. CDR3 size: 19 residues. Germline assignment: CDR1 GITISATS and CDR2 ISYDGTV (reference sequence). V was pared by 0 bases and J by 1 base, with 6 bases of the junction left unmatched. The CDR3 coding sequence is TGTGCCTTGTGGGAGGTGCACGGGGGGCAAGAGTTGGGCAAAAAAATCAAGGTATTT. Translating it yields CALWEVHGGQELGKKIKVF.

Details on this clone: Possible read error: a much larger clone is one base away. This chain joins TRGV9 and TRGJP. Per the germline V gene, CDR1 is GITISATS and CDR2 is ISYDGTV (reference sequence). The CDR3 is 17 residues long. CDR3 nucleotide sequence: TGTGCCTTGTGGGAGGTGCAACAAGAGTCGGGCAAAAAAATCAAGGTATTT. Protein sequence: CALWEVQQESGKKIKVF.

This chain uses TRGV9 with TRGJP. J was trimmed by 6 bases and V by 5 bases; bases with no gene match: 4. The CDR3 spans 15 residues. From germline, CDR1 is GITISATS and CDR2 ISYDGTV (reference sequence). As DNA, the CDR3 is TGTGCCTTGTGGGCGCTAGAGTTGGGCAAAAAAATCAAGGTATTT. Its protein product is CALWALELGKKIKVF.

The rearrangement links TRGV9 to TRGJP1. V lost 0 bases and J lost 4; bases outside the gene matches: 8. The CDR3 is 16 amino acids. Germline CDR1 reads GITISATS; CDR2 reads ISYDGTV (reference sequence). CDR3 sequence reads: CALWEVQGGTGWFKIF. The CDR3 nucleotides are TGTGCCTTGTGGGAGGTGCAGGGGGGCACTGGTTGGTTCAAGATATTT.

The chain employs TRGV9 and TRGJP. After removal of 5 bases from V and 8 bases from J, the junction contained 3 bases not matched to a gene. This CDR3 comprises 14 residues. Germline CDR1 is GITISATS and CDR2 is ISYDGTV (reference sequence). The CDR3 region is CALWVKLGKKIKVF. DNA for the CDR3: TGTGCCTTGTGGGTCAAGTTGGGCAAAAAAATCAAGGTATTT.

This clone was detected only a few times. This same CDR3 is encoded by further DNA sequences in the sample. This chain uses TRGV9 with TRGJP. This CDR3 comprises 17 residues. CDR1 and CDR2 from the germline V gene are GITISATS and ISYDGTV (reference sequence). The trim removed 3 bases at V and 4 bases at J, leaving 6 bases unmatched. CDR3: CALWETRQELGKKIKVF. In DNA form, the CDR3 reads TGTGCCTTGTGGGAGACCCGACAAGAGTTGGGCAAAAAAATCAAGGTATTT.

This clone was seen a few times. The J gene is TRGJP, the V gene TRGV9. This CDR3 spans 17 amino acids. The germline V gene encodes CDR1 GITISATS and CDR2 ISYDGTV (reference sequence). V was clipped by 0 bases and J by 7 bases; unmatched bases: 6. This CDR3 reads CALWEVYSELGKKIKVF. As DNA, the CDR3 is TGTGCCTTGTGGGAGGTGTATTCGGAGTTGGGCAAAAAAATCAAGGTATTT.

By share, this clone counts as medium-sized. A much larger clone differs by one base, so this may be a read error. Additional DNA sequences in this sample encode the identical CDR3. The V and J genes are TRGV9 and TRGJP. The CDR3 is 15 amino acids. Germline V CDR1 and CDR2: GITISATS, ISYDGTV (reference sequence). The V gene end was trimmed by 2 bases and the J gene end by 6 bases; junction bases not matched to a gene: 1. The CDR3 here is CALWEAELGKKIKVF. As DNA, the CDR3 is TGTGCCTTGTGGGAGGCAGAGTTGGGCAAAAAAATCAAGGTATTT.

This clone was observed a handful of times. One base away lies a much larger clone, so this may be a sequencing read error. The same CDR3 is also encoded by other DNA sequences in this sample. The V and J genes are TRGV9 and TRGJP. The CDR3 runs 17 residues. Germline V gene data show CDR1 as GITISATS and CDR2 as ISYDGTV (reference sequence). The J segment lost 2 bases and the V segment lost 2 bases, leaving 3 bases of the junction unmatched. CDR3 DNA sequence: TGTGCCTTGTGGGAGGAGAGGCAAGAGTTGGGCAAAAAAATCAAGGTATTT. It codes for CALWEERQELGKKIKVF.

Within the sample, this clone is large. Other DNA sequences from this sample encode an identical CDR3 as well. CDR3: CALWEAQELGKKIKVF. DNA for the CDR3: TGTGCCTTGTGGGAGGCACAAGAGTTGGGCAAAAAAATCAAGGTATTT. This chain uses TRGV9 with TRGJP. Germline V gives CDR1 GITISATS, CDR2 ISYDGTV (reference sequence). The CDR3 extends over 16 amino acids. V shed 2 bases, J shed 4 bases, and the junction held 2 bases outside the gene matches.

Relative to its sample, this clone is medium-sized. A far larger clone is one base from this, pointing to a likely read error. Other DNA variants within this sample encode the same CDR3. The chain is built from TRGV9 and TRGJP. Germline CDR1 reads GITISATS; CDR2 reads ISYDGTV (reference sequence). This CDR3 region has 16 residues. J lost 3 bases, V lost 3 bases, and 2 bases had no gene match. As DNA, the CDR3 is TGTGCCTTGTGGGAGCTGCAAGAGTTGGGCAAAAAAATCAAGGTATTT. Translated: CALWELQELGKKIKVF.

The sample holds a few counts of this clone. V gene TRGV9 combines with J gene TRGJP. This CDR3 region has 15 residues. Germline CDR1 GITISATS, CDR2 ISYDGTV (reference sequence). The V gene end was trimmed by 3 bases and the J gene end by 8 bases; junction bases not matched to a gene: 4. For the CDR3, the DNA is TGTGCCTTGTGGGAGCTCCAGTTGGGCAAAAAAATCAAGGTATTT. Its protein is CALWELQLGKKIKVF.

A word on this clone: The identical CDR3 is also encoded by other nucleotide sequences in the sample. The rearrangement joins TRGV9 to TRGJP. The CDR3 is 18 amino acids. Germline CDR1 reads GITISATS; CDR2 reads ISYDGTV (reference sequence). The V segment lost 0 bases and the J segment 4 bases; nucleotides outside the gene matches: 6. The CDR3 sequence: CALWEVLSQELGKKIKVF. CDR3 DNA: TGTGCCTTGTGGGAGGTGCTATCTCAAGAGTTGGGCAAAAAAATCAAGGTATTT.

Within the sample, this clone is medium-sized. This specimen includes other DNA sequences encoding the same CDR3. The genes are TRGV9 and TRGJP. This CDR3 is 16 amino acids long. Germline-derived CDR1 and CDR2 are GITISATS and ISYDGTV (reference sequence). After removal of 0 bases from V and 8 bases from J, the junction contained 4 bases not matched to a gene. The CDR3 sequence: CALWEVRKLGKKIKVF. CDR3 in DNA: TGTGCCTTGTGGGAGGTGAGAAAGTTGGGCAAAAAAATCAAGGTATTT.